These T cell receptor beta chains were read from a single sample in a study of siplizumab effects on memory and regulatory T cells. Profiling relied on immunoSEQ multiplex PCR, and the TCRdb table lists in-frame clones only, not all of them. The sample lists around 100,000 clones, around 90% occurring once. Sequenced material: non-Treg CD4+ T cells sorted from blood. Receptor source: a human donor in good health. The CDR3 runs from the conserved cysteine through the conserved F or W. The D gene is left open where the match is weak. Clone sizes are given selectively: once, few, many, or a class where the clone is expanded.

d_call: TRBD2; v_call: TRBV7-3; clone_size: NA; j_call: TRBJ2-3; cdr3_aa: CASSFGGLAGADTQYF; cdr3_nt: TGTGCCAGCAGCTTTGGGGGACTAGCGGGAGCAGATACGCAGTATTTT
d_call: NA; v_call: TRBV6-6; clone_size: NA; j_call: TRBJ2-7; cdr3_aa: CASSYPTGTYEQYF; cdr3_nt: TGTGCCAGCAGTTACCCTACCGGGACCTACGAGCAGTACTTC
d_call: NA; v_call: TRBV7-9; clone_size: NA; j_call: TRBJ2-1; cdr3_aa: CASSPPGRYNEQFF; cdr3_nt: TGTGCCAGCAGCCCCCCCGGGCGGTACAATGAGCAGTTCTTC
d_call: NA; v_call: TRBV4-2; clone_size: few; j_call: TRBJ2-7; cdr3_aa: CASSQDVARVTEQYF; cdr3_nt: TGTGCCAGCAGCCAAGATGTAGCTAGAGTCACCGAGCAGTACTTC
d_call: NA; v_call: TRBV14; clone_size: NA; j_call: TRBJ2-6; cdr3_aa: CASSQDIGSGANVLTF; cdr3_nt: TGTGCCAGCAGCCAAGATATCGGGTCTGGGGCCAACGTCCTGACTTTC
d_call: NA; v_call: TRBV5-6; clone_size: NA; j_call: TRBJ2-1; cdr3_aa: CASSLEGFPYNEQFF; cdr3_nt: TGTGCCAGCAGCTTGGAGGGATTCCCCTACAATGAGCAGTTCTTC
d_call: NA; v_call: TRBV7-6; clone_size: NA; j_call: TRBJ2-7; cdr3_aa: CASSLEGYYEQYF; cdr3_nt: TGTGCCAGCAGCTTAGAGGGTTACTACGAGCAGTACTTC
d_call: TRBD2; v_call: TRBV7-6; clone_size: NA; j_call: TRBJ2-2; cdr3_aa: CASSPPASGRVSELFF; cdr3_nt: TGTGCCAGCAGCCCCCCCGCTAGCGGGAGGGTATCGGAGCTGTTTTTT
d_call: NA; v_call: TRBV5-1; clone_size: NA; j_call: TRBJ2-1; cdr3_aa: CASTYSMSRRENEQFF; cdr3_nt: TGCGCCAGCACTTACTCGATGAGTCGGCGGGAAAATGAGCAGTTCTTC
d_call: TRBD1; v_call: TRBV27; clone_size: NA; j_call: TRBJ1-2; cdr3_aa: CATREAGGLGYTF; cdr3_nt: TGTGCCACCCGAGAGGCAGGGGGATTGGGCTACACCTTC
d_call: NA; v_call: TRBV9; clone_size: NA; j_call: TRBJ1-3; cdr3_aa: CASSPQWSSGNTIYF; cdr3_nt: TGTGCCAGCAGCCCCCAGTGGAGCTCTGGAAACACCATATATTTT
d_call: NA; v_call: TRBV6-7; clone_size: NA; j_call: TRBJ2-7; cdr3_aa: CATLLRHMKIYEQYF; cdr3_nt: TGTGCCACCCTACTGCGGCACATGAAAATCTACGAGCAGTACTTC
d_call: NA; v_call: TRBV5-1; clone_size: NA; j_call: TRBJ1-1; cdr3_aa: CASGHTGNTEAFF; cdr3_nt: TGCGCCAGCGGCCACACAGGGAACACTGAAGCTTTCTTT
d_call: NA; v_call: TRBV6-6; clone_size: NA; j_call: TRBJ1-1; cdr3_aa: CASSYSVNTEAFF; cdr3_nt: TGTGCCAGCAGTTACTCAGTAAACACTGAAGCTTTCTTT
d_call: NA; v_call: TRBV4-3; clone_size: once; j_call: TRBJ2-1; cdr3_aa: CASSQEGLARNEQFF; cdr3_nt: TGCGCCAGCAGCCAAGAGGGACTGGCCCGGAATGAGCAGTTCTTC
d_call: NA; v_call: TRBV27; clone_size: once; j_call: TRBJ1-4; cdr3_aa: CASSTPGTSTNEKLFF; cdr3_nt: TGTGCCAGCAGTACCCCCGGGACTTCAACTAATGAAAAACTGTTTTTT
d_call: NA; v_call: TRBV14; clone_size: NA; j_call: TRBJ1-1; cdr3_aa: CASSQDWANTEAFF; cdr3_nt: TGTGCCAGCAGCCAAGACTGGGCGAACACTGAAGCTTTCTTT
d_call: TRBD1; v_call: TRBV7-3; clone_size: NA; j_call: TRBJ2-1; cdr3_aa: CASSLGQIYNEQFF; cdr3_nt: TGTGCCAGCAGCTTGGGACAGATCTACAATGAGCAGTTCTTC
d_call: TRBD2; v_call: TRBV29-1; clone_size: NA; j_call: TRBJ2-5; cdr3_aa: CSVGGGGKETQYF; cdr3_nt: TGCAGCGTCGGGGGGGGCGGAAAAGAGACCCAGTACTTC
d_call: NA; v_call: TRBV7-2; clone_size: NA; j_call: TRBJ1-6; cdr3_aa: CASSLRGEDSPLHF; cdr3_nt: TGTGCCAGCAGCTTAAGGGGTGAGGATTCACCCCTCCACTTT
d_call: NA; v_call: TRBV30; clone_size: NA; j_call: TRBJ1-4; cdr3_aa: CAWSVSRVFEKLFF; cdr3_nt: TGTGCCTGGAGTGTATCCAGGGTGTTTGAAAAACTGTTTTTT
d_call: TRBD2; v_call: TRBV5-1; clone_size: NA; j_call: TRBJ2-1; cdr3_aa: CASSPGTTFYNEQFF; cdr3_nt: TGCGCCAGCAGCCCAGGGACTACCTTCTACAATGAGCAGTTCTTC
d_call: TRBD2; v_call: TRBV11-3; clone_size: NA; j_call: TRBJ2-7; cdr3_aa: CASSLATLAGASYEQYF; cdr3_nt: TGTGCCAGCAGCTTAGCCACGCTAGCGGGAGCGTCCTACGAGCAGTACTTC
d_call: NA; v_call: TRBV5-1; clone_size: NA; j_call: TRBJ1-2; cdr3_aa: CASSFAGIPNYGYTF; cdr3_nt: TGCGCCAGCAGCTTCGCGGGAATCCCTAACTATGGCTACACCTTC
d_call: TRBD1; v_call: TRBV5-5; clone_size: NA; j_call: TRBJ1-2; cdr3_aa: CASSLGQGANYGYTF; cdr3_nt: TGTGCCAGCAGCTTGGGACAGGGGGCTAACTATGGCTACACCTTC
d_call: NA; v_call: TRBV6-5; clone_size: NA; j_call: TRBJ2-7; cdr3_aa: CASTRGSEQYF; cdr3_nt: TGTGCCAGCACTCGGGGGAGCGAGCAGTACTTC
d_call: TRBD1; v_call: TRBV10-1; clone_size: NA; j_call: TRBJ1-1; cdr3_aa: CASSTGGSNTEAFF; cdr3_nt: TGCGCCAGCAGTACAGGGGGCTCGAACACTGAAGCTTTCTTT
d_call: NA; v_call: TRBV25-1; clone_size: NA; j_call: TRBJ2-7; cdr3_aa: CASRARGGVSYEQYF; cdr3_nt: TGTGCCAGCAGGGCCCGCGGCGGGGTCTCCTACGAGCAGTACTTC
d_call: TRBD1; v_call: TRBV5-1; clone_size: NA; j_call: TRBJ2-5; cdr3_aa: CASSLEVGGTGGGETQYF; cdr3_nt: TGCGCCAGCAGCTTGGAAGTAGGCGGGACAGGGGGTGGAGAGACCCAGTACTTC
d_call: NA; v_call: TRBV15; clone_size: NA; j_call: TRBJ2-7; cdr3_aa: CATSRARGTYEQYF; cdr3_nt: TGTGCCACCAGCAGAGCTCGCGGGACCTACGAGCAGTACTTC
d_call: NA; v_call: TRBV14; clone_size: once; j_call: TRBJ1-6; cdr3_aa: CASSQDLNSPLHF; cdr3_nt: TGTGCCAGCAGCCAAGATCTTAATTCACCCCTCCACTTT
d_call: TRBD1; v_call: TRBV11-1; clone_size: NA; j_call: TRBJ2-7; cdr3_aa: CASSRRTGLSYEQYF; cdr3_nt: TGTGCCAGCAGCAGAAGGACAGGTCTGTCCTACGAGCAGTACTTC
d_call: TRBD1; v_call: TRBV10-3; clone_size: NA; j_call: TRBJ2-7; cdr3_aa: CASLGGQSYEQYF; cdr3_nt: TGTGCCTCCCTAGGGGGACAGTCCTACGAGCAGTACTTC
d_call: NA; v_call: TRBV9; clone_size: NA; j_call: TRBJ1-2; cdr3_aa: CASSVVGGGYTF; cdr3_nt: TGTGCCAGCAGCGTAGTGGGGGGTGGCTACACCTTC
d_call: NA; v_call: TRBV4-2; clone_size: NA; j_call: TRBJ1-3; cdr3_aa: CASSQPNDGIAGNTIYF; cdr3_nt: TGTGCCAGCAGCCAACCGAACGACGGTATCGCTGGAAACACCATATATTTT
d_call: NA; v_call: TRBV5-1; clone_size: NA; j_call: TRBJ2-1; cdr3_aa: CASSPIGQGGEQFF; cdr3_nt: TGCGCCAGCAGCCCAATCGGCCAGGGAGGTGAGCAGTTCTTC
d_call: TRBD2; v_call: TRBV18; clone_size: NA; j_call: TRBJ2-4; cdr3_aa: CASSKREVKNIQYF; cdr3_nt: TGTGCCAGCTCAAAGCGGGAGGTTAAAAACATTCAGTACTTC
d_call: TRBD2; v_call: TRBV9; clone_size: NA; j_call: TRBJ2-1; cdr3_aa: CASSVVASGSYEQFF; cdr3_nt: TGTGCCAGCAGCGTAGTGGCTAGCGGGAGTTATGAGCAGTTCTTC
d_call: NA; v_call: TRBV6-1; clone_size: NA; j_call: TRBJ1-2; cdr3_aa: CASSDWREGYGYTF; cdr3_nt: TGTGCCAGCAGTGATTGGCGGGAAGGCTATGGCTACACCTTC
d_call: TRBD2; v_call: TRBV7-6; clone_size: NA; j_call: TRBJ2-5; cdr3_aa: CASSGPGRAFSAGGGAGAQYF; cdr3_nt: TGTGCCAGCAGCGGGCCGGGACGGGCCTTTTCAGCGGGAGGGGGCGCGGGGGCCCAGTACTTC
d_call: NA; v_call: TRBV2; clone_size: NA; j_call: TRBJ2-7; cdr3_aa: CASTRTDAYEQYF; cdr3_nt: TGTGCCAGCACTCGGACGGACGCCTACGAGCAGTACTTC
d_call: NA; v_call: TRBV28; clone_size: NA; j_call: TRBJ2-1; cdr3_aa: CASKDRAYNEQFF; cdr3_nt: TGTGCCAGCAAGGACAGAGCTTACAATGAGCAGTTCTTC
d_call: TRBD2; v_call: TRBV7-6; clone_size: NA; j_call: TRBJ2-4; cdr3_aa: CASSLRLAGNIQYF; cdr3_nt: TGTGCCAGCAGCTTGCGACTAGCCGGAAACATTCAGTACTTC
d_call: NA; v_call: TRBV5-1; clone_size: NA; j_call: TRBJ1-5; cdr3_aa: CASSLRPQHF; cdr3_nt: TGCGCCAGCAGCTTGAGGCCCCAGCATTTT
d_call: NA; v_call: TRBV7-3; clone_size: once; j_call: TRBJ1-1; cdr3_aa: CASSPQMNTEAFF; cdr3_nt: TGTGCCAGCAGCCCACAAATGAACACTGAAGCTTTCTTT
d_call: TRBD2; v_call: TRBV18; clone_size: NA; j_call: TRBJ2-3; cdr3_aa: CASSPQAGIDTQYF; cdr3_nt: TGTGCCAGCTCACCACAAGCGGGAATCGATACGCAGTATTTT
d_call: NA; v_call: TRBV7-6; clone_size: NA; j_call: TRBJ1-5; cdr3_aa: CASSLVQGSNQPQHF; cdr3_nt: TGTGCCAGCAGCTTAGTTCAGGGAAGCAATCAGCCCCAGCATTTT
d_call: NA; v_call: TRBV5-1; clone_size: NA; j_call: TRBJ2-3; cdr3_aa: CASSLADGGGITQYF; cdr3_nt: TGCGCCAGCAGCTTGGCCGACGGAGGGGGTATTACGCAGTATTTT
d_call: NA; v_call: TRBV6-1; clone_size: once; j_call: TRBJ2-5; cdr3_aa: CASRGETQYF; cdr3_nt: TGTGCCAGCAGGGGGGAGACCCAGTACTTC
d_call: TRBD1; v_call: TRBV12-5; clone_size: NA; j_call: TRBJ2-6; cdr3_aa: CASGPGQGEVGANVLTF; cdr3_nt: TGTGCTAGTGGCCCCGGACAGGGGGAAGTTGGGGCCAACGTCCTGACTTTC
d_call: NA; v_call: TRBV27; clone_size: NA; j_call: TRBJ2-1; cdr3_aa: CASRSILTPPGEQFF; cdr3_nt: TGTGCCAGCAGATCCATCCTTACTCCTCCCGGTGAGCAGTTCTTC
d_call: NA; v_call: TRBV5-1; clone_size: once; j_call: TRBJ2-5; cdr3_aa: CASSYGLAQETQYF; cdr3_nt: TGCGCCAGCAGCTACGGGTTGGCCCAAGAGACCCAGTACTTC
d_call: NA; v_call: TRBV19; clone_size: once; j_call: TRBJ1-4; cdr3_aa: CATLGRIGNEKLFF; cdr3_nt: TGTGCCACCCTCGGCCGAATTGGAAATGAAAAACTGTTTTTT
d_call: TRBD2; v_call: TRBV30; clone_size: NA; j_call: TRBJ2-1; cdr3_aa: CAWSRTSRYNEQFF; cdr3_nt: TGTGCCTGGAGTAGGACTAGTCGATACAATGAGCAGTTCTTC
d_call: NA; v_call: TRBV5-5; clone_size: NA; j_call: TRBJ1-5; cdr3_aa: CASSFGAGNSNQPQHF; cdr3_nt: TGTGCCAGCAGCTTTGGGGCAGGCAATAGCAATCAGCCCCAGCATTTT
d_call: TRBD1; v_call: TRBV18; clone_size: NA; j_call: TRBJ1-1; cdr3_aa: CASSPRVDRVTEAFF; cdr3_nt: TGTGCCAGCTCACCACGCGTGGACAGGGTCACTGAAGCTTTCTTT
d_call: TRBD2; v_call: TRBV6-6; clone_size: NA; j_call: TRBJ2-3; cdr3_aa: CASSYRSPGGDTQYF; cdr3_nt: TGTGCCAGCAGTTACAGAAGCCCGGGAGGGGATACGCAGTATTTT
d_call: TRBD1; v_call: TRBV11-3; clone_size: NA; j_call: TRBJ1-2; cdr3_aa: CASSFGDRGRIYGYTF; cdr3_nt: TGTGCCAGCAGCTTTGGTGACAGGGGGCGGATCTATGGCTACACCTTC